The 21 T cell receptor beta chains presented below share a single source sample, sequenced in a study of metastatic and nonmetastatic thyroid tumors. With MiXCR, TCRdb reprocessed the PCR reads. Seen here are around 44,000 clones, 28% observed once, and the top ten hold about a tenth. No treatment had been given to any patient before thyroid surgery. The material sequenced was blood. The source of these receptors is a male donor with papillary thyroid cancer or a benign thyroid nodule (not recorded which). Some clones in this sample may be carry-over from other donors' samples.

This clone occurred many times. The V gene is TRBV6-6, the J gene TRBJ1-5; the D is unclear. The germline V gene has CDR1 MNHNY and CDR2 SVGAGI (reference sequence). V lost 0 bases, J lost 3 bases, and 3 bases lay in between. The CDR3 has 13 amino acids. The CDR3 loop is CASSYSLNQPQHF. DNA for the CDR3: TGTGCCAGCAGTTACTCTCTCAATCAGCCCCAGCATTTT.

This clone has just a few counts. The CDR3 here is CASSIRGQAGYTF. CDR3 nucleotides: TGTGCCAGTAGTATTAGGGGACAGGCGGGCTACACCTTC. The chain joins TRBV19 to TRBJ1-2, with 8 positions matching TRBD1. Trimming took 3 bases from V and 8 from J; bases not matched to a gene: 5. In germline, CDR1 is LNHDA, CDR2 SQIVND (reference sequence). CDR3 length equals 13 residues. Together with reference TRBV19 and TRBJ1-2, the CDR3 gives the full variable domain: DGGITQSPKYLFRKEGQNVTLSCEQNLNHDAMYWYRQDPGQGLRLIYYSQIVNDFQKGDIAEGYSVSREKKESFPLTVTSAQKNPTAFYLCASSIRGQAGYTFGSGTRLTVV.

The CDR3 bases are TGTGCCAGCAGCCCGGACGGAACCCACAGCATCTATGGCTACACCTTC. Its protein is CASSPDGTHSIYGYTF. The chain employs TRBV7-3 and TRBJ1-2; D call uncertain. The ends were cut back, 5 bases at V and 4 bases at J, with 20 bases in the middle. CDR3 length equals 16 residues. Germline CDR1 SGHTA, CDR2 FQGTGA.

There are many counts of this clone. This CDR3 reads CAITDSTDTQYF. DNA for the CDR3: TGTGCCATCACAGACAGCACAGATACGCAGTATTTT. The chain employs TRBV10-3 and TRBJ2-3; no clear D. Per the germline V gene, CDR1 is ENHRY and CDR2 is SYGVKD. Trimming removed 7 bases from V and 0 bases from J, with 5 bases in between. CDR3 length equals 12 residues.

The gene calls are TRBV9 and TRBJ2-1, with 12 positions matching TRBD2. From germline, CDR1 is SGDLS and CDR2 YYNGEE. V lost 5 bases to trimming and J lost 7 bases; unmatched junction nucleotides: 10. The CDR3 contains 16 residues. The CDR3 loop is CASSSRTSGIRNEQFF. For the CDR3, the DNA is TGTGCCAGCAGTTCTCGGACTAGCGGGATTAGAAATGAGCAGTTCTTC.

In this sample, this clone turned up many times. The rearrangement joins TRBV29-1 to TRBJ1-2; 7 bases agree with TRBD1. CDR1 and CDR2 from the germline V gene are SQVTM and ANQGSEA. Unmatched junction bases numbered 6, after V lost 7 bases and J lost 4 bases. CDR3 length equals 12 residues. The CDR3 region has the DNA TGCAGCGATGGACAGGAGGGCTATGGCTACACCTTC. Translation: CSDGQEGYGYTF.

This clone was found many times. Within the sample, other DNA sequences also encode this same CDR3. The chain's CDR3 is CASSPGLDRKETQYF. Here the CDR3 DNA reads TGTGCCAGCAGCCCTGGACTGGACAGGAAAGAGACCCAGTACTTC. The chain employs TRBV4-2 and TRBJ2-5, with 7 bases fitting TRBD1. CDR1 is LGHNA and CDR2 is YNFKEQ in the germline V gene. The CDR3 spans 15 residues. V shed 4 bases and J 3 bases; nucleotides not matched to a gene: 8.

Only a few counts were recorded for this clone. The V and J genes are TRBV25-1 and TRBJ2-3; 7 nucleotides line up with TRBD1. V gave up 6 bases and J gave up 1 base; unmatched junction bases: 4. This CDR3 has 14 amino acids. Germline V lookup: CDR1 MGHDK, CDR2 SYGVNS. The chain's CDR3 is CASSDDRGTDTQYF. In nucleotides, the CDR3 is TGTGCCAGCAGCGACGACAGGGGCACAGATACGCAGTATTTT.

The sample holds many counts of this clone. It may be a read error: a sequence one base away is much more abundant. The conserved closing phenylalanine or tryptophan is absent in this CDR3, likely reflecting a read error. V and J are TRBV13 and TRBJ2-1; the D is unclear. This CDR3 is built from 13 residues. Germline V gives CDR1 PRHDT, CDR2 FYEKMQ (reference sequence). The V and J ends lost 4 bases and 3 bases respectively, with 7 bases between them. The CDR3 coding sequence is TGTGCCAGCAGCTCCCCTAGCTACAATGAGCAGTTCCTC. It codes for CASSSPSYNEQFL.

The chain is built from TRBV6-1 and TRBJ2-1; D unclear. Trimming took off 3 bases at V and 7 bases at J, with 7 bases between the two ends. Germline-derived CDR1 and CDR2 are MNHNS and SASEGT. The CDR3 extends over 12 amino acids. CDR3 sequence reads: CASSDRSNEQFF. The CDR3 DNA is TGTGCCAGCAGTGACAGATCAAATGAGCAGTTCTTC.

V usage is TRBV19 and J usage is TRBJ1-5; no reliable D call. Per germline, CDR1 LNHDA and CDR2 SQIVND (reference sequence). The CDR3 is 14 amino acids. The V gene lost 3 bases and the J gene lost 4 bases, with 10 bases spanning the gap. The CDR3 nucleotides are TGTGCCAGTAGTATGATCATGGCTAATCAGCCCCAGCATTTT. Residues: CASSMIMANQPQHF.

With respect to this clone: At one of its ends the junction is not consistent with the germline gene, which may arise from a read error. V is TRBV6-1 and J is TRBJ2-3; D may be TRBD1 (6 bases). The V gene's germline CDR1 is MNHNS and CDR2 SASEGT. The CDR3 sequence is 16 residues long. The chain's CDR3 is CASSEVGVTGQDAQYF. CDR3 nucleotide sequence: TGTGCCAGCAGTGAGGTTGGGGTGACAGGTCAAGATGCGCAGTATTTT.

The chain couples TRBV11-2 to TRBJ2-1, with no clear D. Germline values: CDR1 SGHAT, CDR2 FQNNGV. Between the trimmed V and J ends, which lost 0 bases and 10 bases, there was a span of 13 bases. The CDR3 spans 14 residues. The CDR3 loop is CASSLDLYSAEQFF. The CDR3, as DNA: TGTGCCAGCAGCTTAGATCTTTATTCGGCGGAGCAGTTCTTC.

This clone was seen only a few times. The chain is built from TRBV24-1 and TRBJ2-2; maybe TRBD1 (7 bases). Germline values: CDR1 KGHDR, CDR2 SFDVKD. Trimming took off 7 bases at V and 5 bases at J, with 13 bases between the two ends. CDR3 size: 14 residues. CDR3: CATRDREETGELFF. Written as DNA, the CDR3 is TGTGCCACCAGAGACAGGGAGGAAACCGGGGAGCTGTTTTTT.

The V call is TRBV6-2 or TRBV6-3, the J call TRBJ2-7, with TRBD2 matching over 13 bases. The CDR3 extends over 15 amino acids. V was pared by 3 bases and J by 6 bases, with 5 bases of the junction left unmatched. The germline V gene encodes CDR1 MNHEY and CDR2 SVGEGT. The CDR3 nucleotides are TGTGCCAGCAGTTATAGGACTAGCGGGAGTCTCGAGCAGTACTTC. This codes for CASSYRTSGSLEQYF.

This clone was seen a handful of times. The CDR3 spells CASSQPGLYNSPLHF. DNA for the CDR3: TGTGCCAGCAGTCAACCGGGACTGTATAATTCACCCCTCCACTTT. The chain links TRBV6-1 to TRBJ1-6; a possible D gene is TRBD1 (5 bases). Looked up from germline, CDR1 is MNHNS and CDR2 is SASEGT. There are 15 residues in the CDR3. V gave up 5 bases and J gave up 4 bases, with 12 bases separating them.

Worth noting for this clone: A junction end diverges from the germline sequence, so it may reflect a read error. CDR3 region: CASRGGATDTQFF. The CDR3 DNA follows: TGTGCCAGCAGGGGCGGGGCCACAGATACTCAGTTTTTT. The V call is TRBV6-1, the J call TRBJ2-3, with D tentatively TRBD2 (6 bases). The CDR3 runs 13 residues. Germline V gene data show CDR1 as MNHNS and CDR2 as SASEGT.

CDR3 sequence: CASSRTSGSYNEQFF. Here the CDR3 DNA reads TGTGCCAGCAGCCGGACTAGCGGCAGTTACAATGAGCAGTTCTTC. This chain joins TRBV28 and TRBJ2-1; 10 positions match TRBD2. Germline V lookup: CDR1 MDHEN, CDR2 SYDVKM. CDR3 length: 15 residues. With V trimmed by 6 bases and J by 4 bases, 6 bases remained unmatched.

This clone was observed a handful of times. Sequence at one end of the junction differs from germline and may be a read error. This chain links TRBV28 with TRBJ2-7, with D maybe TRBD2 (6 bases). The CDR3 totals 14 residues. Germline CDR1 reads MDHEN; CDR2 reads SYDVKM. CDR3 coding DNA: TGTGCCGCGGGAAGGGGACCAATCTCCTACGATCAGTACTTC. Protein product: CAAGRGPISYDQYF.

A word on this clone: The germline gene is not matched at one end of the junction; a read error may be the cause. This chain joins TRBV11-2 and TRBJ2-3; 12 bases agree with TRBD2. This CDR3 contains 18 residues. CDR1 is SGHAT, CDR2 FQNNGV, per germline. The CDR3 reads CASRKRLAGALDKDTLYF. The CDR3 DNA reads as TGTGCCAGCAGGAAGAGACTAGCGGGGGCCCTAGACAAAGATACGCTGTATTTT. The full variable domain, its missing parts supplied by reference TRBV11-2 and TRBJ2-3, is EAGVAQSPRYKIIEKRQSVAFWCNPISGHATLYWYQQILGQGPKLLIQFQNNGVVDDSQLPKDRFSAERLKGVDSTLKIQPAKLEDSAVYLCASRKRLAGALDKDTLYFGPGTRLTVL.

The rearrangement links TRBV5-1 to TRBJ1-2, with D maybe TRBD1 (5 bases). CDR1 and CDR2 from the germline V gene are SGHRS and YFSETQ. V lost 0 bases, J lost 7 bases, and 13 bases lay in between. There are 14 residues in the CDR3. CDR3 sequence: CASSLAGTKPGYTF. The DNA for the CDR3 is TGCGCCAGCAGCTTGGCCGGGACCAAACCTGGCTACACCTTC.